The text below deals with one T cell receptor beta chain. Trimming stripped 4 bases from V and 4 bases from J, with 7 bases between. Germline V lookup: CDR1 SEHNR, CDR2 FQNEAQ (reference sequence). The CDR3 is made up of 12 amino acids. The data stem from a study of T cell repertoires in cytomegalovirus infection. One entry per CDR3 protein, called by TCRdb with MiXCR from the reads. The top ten clones hold 2.5% to 3.5% of a sample with 740,000 or so distinct CDR3 sequences, less than 40% of them seen once. This TCR was recovered from a human donor in good health (CMV status not recorded). Some clones in this sample may be carry-over from other donors' samples. The sequencing input was PBMCs. This rearrangement joins TRBV7-9 to TRBJ1-2; D is undetermined. The CDR3 DNA reads TGTGCCAGCAGCTCCAGGACCTATGGCTACACCTTC. Translation: CASSSRTYGYTF.